The present TCR beta chain was sequenced within a study of T-cell reconstitution after alpha-beta-depleted transplantation in children. V was shortened by 4 bases and J by 0 bases, with 12 bases between the two germline ends. There are 15 residues in the CDR3. Germline CDR1 KGHSH, CDR2 LQKENI. Study outcomes and limitations: Several hundred graft clones that had expanded were reportedly the source of alpha-beta T cells about two months after transplant.

Preparation of the TCRbeta library used unique molecular identifiers. Each CDR3 protein is one row after TCRdb ran MiXCR on the PCR reads. The table shows about 280,000 distinct CDR3 sequences, with 9.5% to 13% occurring only once. The sample holds many counts of this clonotype. Its antigen is unidentified. The sample consisted of peripheral blood, taken 180 days after TCRalphabeta/CD19-depleted stem cell transplant. J is TRBJ1-1 and V is TRBV18; no definite D call. The receptor was isolated from a male patient under 10 years old who had a stem cell transplant for chronic granulomatous disease, so the T cells may come from the graft donor. CDR3 amino acids: CASSLGLNMNTEAFF. CDR3 DNA sequence: TGTGCCAGCTCACTAGGACTCAACATGAACACTGAAGCTTTCTTT.